One TCR beta chain is described in this entry. Its antigen is currently unknown. Trimming removed 6 bases at V and 0 bases at J, with 8 bases between. Germline values: CDR1 WSHSY, CDR2 SAAADI. This CDR3 is built from 13 residues. This entry comes from a study of cytomegalovirus exposure and HLA in healthy donors. Looking at the study overall: A prior analysis found 117 million unique TCR beta sequences from roughly 180 million T cells.

General study results and limits: In a later analysis, across HLA loci, associated TCR counts were highest for DRB1, lowest for HLA-C. An observed cluster of highly shared sequence variants was recorded as a likely sequencing artifact. Later analysis demonstrated an association between a missense DCLRE1C variant and TCR beta V- and J-gene trimming.

60 Vbeta and 13 Jbeta primers were used in PCR. TCRdb's table, derived via immunoSEQ multiplex PCR, lists solely in-frame clones and lacks some. The sample shows around 210,000 clones, around 80% of them seen only once. The TCR comes from a man aged 50-60 years in good health and CMV-seronegative. Sequenced sample: PBMCs. The chain recombines TRBV10-2 with TRBJ2-5; D perhaps matches TRBD2 (5 bases). Here the CDR3 reads CASRSDYQETQYF. CDR3 DNA sequence: TGCGCCAGCAGATCGGACTACCAAGAGACCCAGTACTTC.